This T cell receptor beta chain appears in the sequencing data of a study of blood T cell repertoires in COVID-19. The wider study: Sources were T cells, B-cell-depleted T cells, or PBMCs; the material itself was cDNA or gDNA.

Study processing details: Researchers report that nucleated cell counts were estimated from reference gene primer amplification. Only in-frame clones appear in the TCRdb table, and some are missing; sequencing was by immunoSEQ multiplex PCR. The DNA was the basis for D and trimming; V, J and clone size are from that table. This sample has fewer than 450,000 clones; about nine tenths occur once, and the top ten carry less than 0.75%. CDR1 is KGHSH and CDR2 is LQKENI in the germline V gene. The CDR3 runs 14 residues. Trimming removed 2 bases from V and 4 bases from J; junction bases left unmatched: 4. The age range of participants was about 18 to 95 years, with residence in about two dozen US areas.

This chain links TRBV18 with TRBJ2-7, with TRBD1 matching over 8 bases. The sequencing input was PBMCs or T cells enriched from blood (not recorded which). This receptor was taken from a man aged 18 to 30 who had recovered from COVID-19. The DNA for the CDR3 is TGTGCCAGCTCACCATCAGGGGGCCGATACGAGCAGTACTTC. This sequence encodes CASSPSGGRYEQYF.